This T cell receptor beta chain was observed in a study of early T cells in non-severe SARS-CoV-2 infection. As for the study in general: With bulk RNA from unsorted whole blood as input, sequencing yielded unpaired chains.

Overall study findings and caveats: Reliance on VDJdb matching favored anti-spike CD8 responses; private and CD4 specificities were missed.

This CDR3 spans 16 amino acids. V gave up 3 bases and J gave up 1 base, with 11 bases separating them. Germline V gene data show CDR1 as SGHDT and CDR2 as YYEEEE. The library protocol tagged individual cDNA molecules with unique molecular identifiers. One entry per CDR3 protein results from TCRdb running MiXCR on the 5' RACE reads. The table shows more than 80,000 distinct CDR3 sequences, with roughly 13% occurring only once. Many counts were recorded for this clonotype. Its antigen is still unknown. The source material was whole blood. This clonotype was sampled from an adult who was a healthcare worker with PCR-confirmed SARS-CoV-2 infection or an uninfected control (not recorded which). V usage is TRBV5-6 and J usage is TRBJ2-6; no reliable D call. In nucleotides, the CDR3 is TGTGCCAGCAGCTGGGCAATGTTTTCTGGGGCCAACGTCCTGACTTTC. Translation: CASSWAMFSGANVLTF.